This is a list of T cell receptor beta chains from one sample in a study of T cell changes during pregnancy in multiple sclerosis. Repertoires were generated with immunoSEQ multiplex PCR, while TCRdb's copy carries only in-frame clones and drops some. Here the sample spans just under 70,000 clones, roughly 89% being singletons. Sequences were derived from peripheral blood, sampled in the second trimester of pregnancy. These receptors originate from a female donor with multiple sclerosis, enrolled in a pregnancy study. The CDR3 runs from the conserved cysteine through the conserved F or W. Fields, in order: V gene, J gene, CDR3 protein.

V: TRBV7-6; J: TRBJ2-3; CDR3: CASSFWTSGGPTDTQYF
V: TRBV7-2; J: TRBJ2-5; CDR3: CASHYGSGAEETQYF
V: TRBV7-3; J: TRBJ2-3; CDR3: CASSPGLGPDTQYF
V: TRBV5-4; J: TRBJ1-1; CDR3: CVSIKKQGPSTEAFF
V: TRBV13; J: TRBJ2-7; CDR3: CASSLGRSYEQYF
V: TRBV9; J: TRBJ1-1; CDR3: CASSISSGREAFF
V: TRBV2; J: TRBJ2-3; CDR3: CASRVRGWGLVTDTQYF
V: TRBV7-2; J: TRBJ1-4; CDR3: CASSPGGGMATNEKLFF
V: TRBV7-3; J: TRBJ2-3; CDR3: CASSLNPGGSTDTQYF
V: TRBV10-2; J: TRBJ2-1; CDR3: CASSESRTGVRNEQFF